One and the same sample provided the 28 T cell receptor beta chains below, sequenced in a study of T cells in localized non-small cell lung cancer. Repertoires were generated with immunoSEQ multiplex PCR, while TCRdb's copy carries only in-frame clones and drops some. The sample has 5,500 or so clones; under 60% are singletons. This material consisted of lymph node tissue, taken before any cancer treatment. These receptors all stem from a male donor aged 60 or over with stage I squamous cell lung carcinoma.

This clone occurred a few times. The V gene is TRBV10-3, the J gene TRBJ2-3; 12 bases match TRBD2. The CDR3 spans 16 residues. Germline lookup yields CDR1 ENHRY and CDR2 SYGVKD. V lost 0 bases and J lost 11; bases outside the gene matches: 9. CDR3 protein: CAISESIATSGGMQYF. As DNA, the CDR3 is TGTGCCATCAGTGAGTCGATCGCGACTAGCGGGGGAATGCAGTATTTT.

J is TRBJ2-1 and V is TRBV11-3; 7 bases are a match to TRBD1. Per the germline V gene, CDR1 is SGHNT and CDR2 is YENEEA. V lost 4 bases, J lost 5 bases, and 5 bases stayed unmatched. The CDR3 consists of 14 residues. The CDR3 reads CASSSTGTDNEQFF. The CDR3 nucleotides read TGTGCCAGCAGCTCAACCGGGACAGACAATGAGCAGTTCTTC.

The J gene is TRBJ1-1, the V gene TRBV6-8; D is perhaps TRBD1 (5 bases). The CDR3 runs 15 residues. Germline values: CDR1 MNHGY, CDR2 SAAAGT. Trimming removed 6 bases from V and 1 base from J, with 15 bases in between. DNA of the CDR3: TGTGCCAGCAGGTCCTATGGGGCTTCGAACACTGAAGCTTTCTTT. It specifies CASRSYGASNTEAFF.

The chain recombines TRBV19 with TRBJ2-3, with D perhaps TRBD1 (7 bases). Germline V gene data show CDR1 as LNHDA and CDR2 as SQIVND (reference sequence). The germline V and J ends were trimmed by 6 bases and 2 bases, with 18 bases remaining between them. There are 16 residues in the CDR3. As DNA, the CDR3 is TGTGCCAGTAGCGAAGACAGGGAGGCCTCCACAGATACGCAGTATTTT. Translating gives CASSEDREASTDTQYF.

The genes are TRBV30 and TRBJ1-1; D unclear. Germline V CDR1 and CDR2: GTSNPN, SVGIG (reference sequence). Trimming removed 0 bases from V and 8 bases from J, with 13 bases in between. This CDR3 region has 13 residues. The DNA for the CDR3 is TGTGCCTGGAGTGTACGGCTAGGAGGGGAAGCTTTCTTT. As protein: CAWSVRLGGEAFF. The entire variable domain, with the rest obtained from reference TRBV30 and TRBJ1-1, is as follows: SQTIHQWPATLVQPVGSPLSLECTVEGTSNPNLYWYRQAAGRGLQLLFYSVGIGQISSEVPQNLSASRPQDRQFILSSKKLLLSDSGFYLCAWSVRLGGEAFFGQGTRLTVV.

Points on this clone: Relative to the germline gene, one junction end is altered; a read error may explain this. The chain joins TRBV6-8 to TRBJ1-1; TRBD1 matches at 9 bases. This CDR3 region has 14 residues. The germline V gene encodes CDR1 MNHGY and CDR2 SAAAGT. The CDR3 nucleotides read TGTGCCAGCAGTCCACAGGGGGCGCTTACTGAAACTTTCTTT. Amino acids: CASSPQGALTETFF.

V and J are TRBV30 and TRBJ1-5, with a tentative D call TRBD1 (5 bases). The length of the CDR3 is 15 residues. CDR1 GTSNPN and CDR2 SVGIG come from the germline V gene (reference sequence). The V gene lost 1 base and the J gene lost 5 bases, with 15 bases spanning the gap. The CDR3 sequence is CAWSDLVRGDQPQHF. CDR3 DNA: TGTGCCTGGAGTGACCTTGTACGGGGCGATCAGCCCCAGCATTTT. Variable domain in full (rest from reference TRBV30 and TRBJ1-5): SQTIHQWPATLVQPVGSPLSLECTVEGTSNPNLYWYRQAAGRGLQLLFYSVGIGQISSEVPQNLSASRPQDRQFILSSKKLLLSDSGFYLCAWSDLVRGDQPQHFGDGTRLSIL.

The chain couples TRBV6-8 to TRBJ2-3, with D perhaps TRBD2 (5 bases). Germline values: CDR1 MNHGY, CDR2 SAAAGT. This CDR3 spans 13 amino acids. The germline V and J ends were trimmed by 5 bases and 3 bases, with 9 bases remaining between them. CDR3 nucleotides: TGTGCCAGCAGTACCGGGGTAACAGATACGCAGTATTTT. Its protein product is CASSTGVTDTQYF.

The chain links TRBV6-8 to TRBJ1-2; possibly TRBD1 for D (5 bases). V was trimmed by 6 bases and J by 2 bases, leaving 10 bases between them. Germline loops: CDR1 MNHGY, CDR2 SAAAGT. This CDR3 spans 13 amino acids. CDR3 region: CASSPTENYGYTF. As DNA, the CDR3 is TGTGCCAGCAGCCCGACAGAAAACTATGGCTACACCTTC.

This clone has more than one count but fewer than ten. The rearrangement joins TRBV6-8 to TRBJ2-7, with TRBD2 identical over 9 bases. The length of the CDR3 is 15 residues. The junction had 5 bases not matched to a gene; V was cut back by 2 bases and J by 3 bases. CDR1 and CDR2 (germline): MNHGY, SAAAGT. The CDR3 nucleotides are TGTGCCAGCAGTTACGGAGCTAGCGGGATCTACGAGCAGTACTTC. Amino acids: CASSYGASGIYEQYF.

The rearrangement links TRBV9 to TRBJ2-3, with D perhaps TRBD1 (6 bases). The CDR3 spans 15 residues. Germline assignment: CDR1 SGDLS and CDR2 YYNGEE. Trimming took 0 bases from V and 1 from J, leaving 9 bases between them. The CDR3 DNA follows: TGTGCCAGCAGCGTAGAGGGACAAGGCACAGATACGCAGTATTTT. Its translation: CASSVEGQGTDTQYF. Looking up the rest from reference TRBV9 and TRBJ2-3 gives the full variable domain: DSGVTQTPKHLITATGQRVTLRCSPRSGDLSVYWYQQSLDQGLQFLIQYYNGEERAKGNILERFSAQQFPDLHSELNLSSLELGDSALYFCASSVEGQGTDTQYFGPGTRLTVL.

The chain recombines TRBV19 with TRBJ1-4; the D gene is possibly TRBD1 (6 bases). Germline V gene lookup returns CDR1 LNHDA and CDR2 SQIVND (reference sequence). Trimming took 4 bases from V and 5 from J, leaving 11 bases between them. The CDR3 is 14 residues long. The CDR3 spells CASSTRGDNEKLFF. DNA for the CDR3: TGTGCCAGTAGTACCAGGGGAGACAATGAAAAACTGTTTTTT.

The chain combines TRBV19 with TRBJ2-1; TRBD2 matches at 8 bases. Germline V gene data show CDR1 as LNHDA and CDR2 as SQIVND (reference sequence). Losses at the gene ends were 8 bases for V and 6 bases for J; bases not matched to a gene: 15. There are 16 residues in the CDR3. The CDR3 sequence is CASEGEAGAISNEQFF. In nucleotides, the CDR3 is TGTGCCAGTGAGGGGGAAGCGGGAGCAATTAGCAATGAGCAGTTCTTC.

This clone was recorded only once. CDR3 residues: CASSLQGWGTEAFF. In DNA form, the CDR3 reads TGTGCCAGCAGCCTCCAGGGTTGGGGCACTGAAGCTTTCTTT. This chain links TRBV14 with TRBJ1-1, with D possibly matching TRBD1 (5 bases). Germline CDR1 SGHDN, CDR2 FVKESK. The CDR3 has 14 residues. V dropped 4 bases and J dropped 4 bases, with 13 bases sitting between them. Filled out from reference TRBV14 and TRBJ1-1, the complete variable domain reads EAGVTQFPSHSVIEKGQTVTLRCDPISGHDNLYWYRRVMGKEIKFLLHFVKESKQDESGMPNNRFLAERTGGTYSTLKVQPAELEDSGVYFCASSLQGWGTEAFFGQGTRLTVV.

The rearrangement uses TRBV10-2 and TRBJ2-1, with TRBD1 matching over 7 bases. The CDR3 consists of 13 residues. V lost 6 bases and J lost 10; bases outside the gene matches: 9. CDR1 is WSHSY, CDR2 SAAADI, per germline. The DNA of the CDR3 is TGCGCCAGCAGGCTGACAGGGTCCCACGAGCAGTTCTTC. The encoded protein is CASRLTGSHEQFF.

V is TRBV19 and J is TRBJ1-5, with D perhaps TRBD1 (5 bases). The CDR3 is 13 amino acids. Germline V gives CDR1 LNHDA, CDR2 SQIVND (reference sequence). Trimming removed 5 bases from V and 10 bases from J, with 15 bases in between. The CDR3: CASSPGTSQPQHF. In nucleotides, the CDR3 is TGTGCCAGTAGTCCGGGGACTTCTCAACCCCAGCATTTT.

The chain has TRBV19 and TRBJ2-1; 8 bases agree with TRBD2. V was clipped by 4 bases and J by 4 bases; unmatched bases: 6. CDR3 length: 15 residues. CDR1 LNHDA and CDR2 SQIVND come from the germline V gene (reference sequence). The CDR3 bases are TGTGCCAGTAGTACGGGAGGGTATTCATACAATGAGCAGTTCTTC. The encoded protein is CASSTGGYSYNEQFF.

The chain employs TRBV29-1 and TRBJ2-3, with TRBD1 matching 9 bases. Germline trimming cut 7 bases from V and 5 bases from J; bases unmatched to any gene: 10. Germline-derived CDR1 and CDR2 are SQVTM and ANQGSEA. This CDR3 has 14 amino acids. CDR3 amino acids: CSELGGQGIDTQYF. CDR3 nucleotides: TGCAGCGAACTAGGGGGACAGGGAATAGATACGCAGTATTTT.

DNA for the CDR3: TGCAGCGTTGTCGGGGCAGGTCTCACAGATACGCAGTATTTT. Translated: CSVVGAGLTDTQYF. The rearrangement uses TRBV29-1 and TRBJ2-3; D possibly uses TRBD1 or TRBD2 (5 bases each). The V end lost 4 bases, the J end lost 2 bases, and 13 bases lay between the germline ends. The V gene's germline CDR1 is SQVTM and CDR2 ANQGSEA. This CDR3 contains 14 residues.

This clone was seen a few times. V is TRBV9 and J is TRBJ1-2; D uncertain. V was pared by 0 bases and J by 5 bases, with 5 bases between. The germline V gene has CDR1 SGDLS and CDR2 YYNGEE. The CDR3 runs 12 residues. The CDR3 spells CASSVAGYGYTF. CDR3 sequence (DNA): TGTGCCAGCAGCGTAGCGGGGTATGGCTACACCTTC. Complete variable domain (other parts from reference TRBV9 and TRBJ1-2): DSGVTQTPKHLITATGQRVTLRCSPRSGDLSVYWYQQSLDQGLQFLIQYYNGEERAKGNILERFSAQQFPDLHSELNLSSLELGDSALYFCASSVAGYGYTFGSGTRLTVV.

This clone turned up a few times. The genes are TRBV23-1 and TRBJ2-7, with D tentatively TRBD1 or TRBD2 (6 bases each). TRBV23-1 is an ORF, and what it does is uncertain. The V end lost 0 bases, the J end lost 2 bases, and 14 bases lay between the germline ends. The CDR3 has 16 residues. The DNA of the CDR3 is TGCGCCAGCAGTCAATCCCCGGGGGCCCAGACCTACGAGCAGTACTTC. Encoded protein: CASSQSPGAQTYEQYF.

The chain is built from TRBV28 and TRBJ2-5; a weak D match, TRBD1 (6 bases). This CDR3 comprises 16 residues. V was clipped by 1 base and J by 1 base, with 13 bases between them. Germline loops: CDR1 MDHEN, CDR2 SYDVKM. CDR3 DNA: TGTGCCAGCAGTTTATCCCCAGGGGTAATCCAAGAGACCCAGTACTTC. It codes for CASSLSPGVIQETQYF.

V gene TRBV25-1 combines with J gene TRBJ2-1; 13 nucleotides line up with TRBD2. The CDR3 is 17 residues long. Trimming removed 8 bases from V and 6 bases from J; junction bases left unmatched: 13. Germline V CDR1 and CDR2: MGHDK, SYGVNS. The chain's CDR3 is CASHQAGGLAGSNEQFF. The CDR3 bases are TGTGCCAGCCACCAAGCCGGGGGACTAGCGGGATCCAATGAGCAGTTCTTC.

Turning to this clone: The junction departs from germline at one end; a sequencing error may be responsible. The chain has TRBV19 and TRBJ2-1, with unresolved D. The CDR3 has 13 amino acids. Per the germline V gene, CDR1 is LNHDA and CDR2 is SQIVND (reference sequence). This chain's CDR3 is CASSIGANNEQFF. In nucleotides, the CDR3 is TGTGCCAGTAGTATAGGAGCGAACAATGAGCAATTCTTC.

This chain joins TRBV28 and TRBJ2-2, with D uncertain. Trimming cost V 1 base and J 3 bases, with 15 bases left between them. CDR3 size: 17 residues. CDR1 MDHEN and CDR2 SYDVKM come from the germline V gene. CDR3 in amino acids: CASSLSSGRIYTGELFF. The CDR3 nucleotides read TGTGCCAGCAGTTTATCCTCCGGGCGGATTTACACCGGGGAGCTGTTTTTT. The variable domain in full, with the rest retrieved from reference TRBV28 and TRBJ2-2, is DVKVTQSSRYLVKRTGEKVFLECVQDMDHENMFWYRQDPGLGLRLIYFSYDVKMKEKGDIPEGYSVSREKKERFSLILESASTNQTSMYLCASSLSSGRIYTGELFFGEGSRLTVL.

The genes are TRBV30 and TRBJ2-5; no firm D call. Germline V gene lookup returns CDR1 GTSNPN and CDR2 SVGIG (reference sequence). The CDR3 has 12 residues. The V end was cut by 3 bases, the J end by 2 bases, with 7 bases between. The CDR3 sequence is CAWSAQQETQYF. The CDR3 DNA is TGTGCCTGGAGCGCTCAGCAAGAGACCCAGTACTTC.

This clone has a handful of counts. The rearrangement joins TRBV28 to TRBJ2-7; TRBD1 agrees at 7 bases. This CDR3 region has 12 residues. With V trimmed by 5 bases and J by 8 bases, 6 bases remained unmatched. CDR1 is MDHEN, CDR2 SYDVKM, per germline. CDR3 amino acids: CASSPPRGKQYF. The CDR3 bases are TGTGCCAGCAGTCCACCCAGGGGGAAGCAGTACTTC.

V is TRBV18 and J is TRBJ2-1; D is ambiguous. CDR1 is KGHSH and CDR2 is LQKENI in the germline V gene. The ends were cut back, 0 bases at V and 8 bases at J, with 11 bases in the middle. CDR3 length: 14 residues. As DNA, the CDR3 is TGTGCCAGCTCACCACCCTCCACGGGCGATGAGCAGTTCTTC. Protein: CASSPPSTGDEQFF.